Listed below are T cell receptor beta chains from one sample, sequenced in a study of blood T cell repertoires in COVID-19. The repertoire was sequenced with immunoSEQ multiplex PCR; TCRdb's copy has only in-frame clones and lacks some. The repertoire consists of approximately 73,000 clones, with roughly 86% occurring once and the leading ten covering about 2.1%. Material: peripheral blood. Receptor source: a woman aged 55-70 years with acute or convalescent COVID-19. Both conserved end residues are trimmed from each CDR3. The D gene is left open where the match is weak.

TRBV9	.	TRBJ2-2	ASSEGFGELF
TRBV27	TRBD1	TRBJ1-6	ASSSSVGRDRVSPLH
TRBV13	TRBD2	TRBJ2-2	ASSSHTAAGGLAGELF
TRBV9	.	TRBJ2-1	ASSVALLANNEQF
TRBV3-1/TRBV3-2	TRBD1	TRBJ2-7	ASSLRDSGLEQY
TRBV27	TRBD1	TRBJ2-7	ASMMTGAYEQY
TRBV4-2	TRBD2	TRBJ2-1	ASSQAPGQVFGTSHNEQF
TRBV4-1	.	TRBJ1-5	ASSQSGWNQPQH
TRBV29-1	TRBD2	TRBJ2-3	SVGRSQTSGVDTQY
TRBV27	TRBD1	TRBJ1-6	ASSLGQGHSPLH
TRBV5-6	TRBD1	TRBJ2-5	ASGLTGQETQY
TRBV5-8	TRBD1	TRBJ2-1	ASSSTRDSSSYNEQF
TRBV18	.	TRBJ2-7	ASSPLSPEQY
TRBV30	.	TRBJ2-5	AWSGLAVRETQY
TRBV7-9	.	TRBJ2-1	ASSPTPPPSAEQF
TRBV18	.	TRBJ1-3	ASSPVQFSGNTIY
TRBV18	.	TRBJ1-1	ASSPQGDTEAF
TRBV2	.	TRBJ2-3	ASSDQQGTDTQY
TRBV2	.	TRBJ1-4	ASSEGGEEKLF
TRBV28	TRBD1	TRBJ1-2	ASSSNDQQGTAYGYT
TRBV5-1	.	TRBJ2-3	ASNQASWVLADTQY
TRBV29-1	.	TRBJ2-7	SVRKLGGDSEQY
TRBV15	.	TRBJ1-2	ATSRAGGERYGYT
TRBV11-3	.	TRBJ2-7	ASSSPLRENCEQY
TRBV5-6	.	TRBJ2-7	ASSVGSGVPTSYEQY
TRBV5-5	TRBD1	TRBJ1-4	ASSIQGAREKLF
TRBV28	TRBD1	TRBJ2-4	ASSLMGQLDIQY
TRBV29-1	.	TRBJ1-1	SVDTYTEAF
TRBV19	.	TRBJ1-5	ASSITGVYSNQPQH
TRBV7-9	TRBD1	TRBJ1-6	ASSSWGQGANSPLH
TRBV28	.	TRBJ2-7	ASSLEGRNYEQY
TRBV7-7	.	TRBJ2-2	ASSPLNTGELF